This TCR beta chain was sequenced during a study of cytomegalovirus exposure and HLA in healthy donors. Method: immunoSEQ multiplex PCR; TCRdb's copy keeps in-frame clones and lacks some. This sample has about 160,000 clones, with under 90% found just once. The CDR3 length is 16 residues. Germline V gene data show CDR1 as LGHNA and CDR2 as YNFKEQ. V gave up 3 bases and J gave up 5 bases, with 20 bases separating them. This clone has just one count. The sample comprised PBMCs. The chain carries TRBV4-2 and TRBJ2-7, with TRBD1 as a possible D gene (6 bases). This receptor was taken from a woman younger than 35 in good health and CMV-seropositive. The CDR3 DNA follows: TGTGCCAGCAGCCAGCAAATCAACAGGGTCCCCCACGAGCAGTACTTC. Translated, it gives CASSQQINRVPHEQYF.